These 28 T cell receptor beta chains originate from one sample sequenced in a study of cytomegalovirus exposure and HLA in healthy donors. The study ran its PCR with 60 Vbeta and 13 Jbeta primers. TCRdb's table, derived via immunoSEQ multiplex PCR, lists solely in-frame clones and lacks some. The repertoire has roughly 140,000 clones, around 66% of them found once; the top ten carry 3%. Sequencing was carried out using PBMCs. These receptors all stem from a woman aged 25 to 39 in good health and CMV-seropositive.

This clone is a singleton in its sample. The J gene is TRBJ2-4, the V gene TRBV18; D is possibly TRBD1 (5 bases). The CDR3 covers 17 residues. The V and J ends lost 0 bases and 4 bases respectively, with 16 bases between them. CDR1 KGHSH and CDR2 LQKENI come from the germline V gene. The chain's CDR3 is CASSPPNGRAIKNIQYF. The DNA of the CDR3 is TGTGCCAGCTCACCACCGAATGGCAGGGCCATAAAAAACATTCAGTACTTC.

This chain links TRBV2 with TRBJ2-3, with 8 bases lining up with TRBD2. Germline V lookup: CDR1 SNHLY, CDR2 FYNNEI. The ends lost 2 bases at V and 4 bases at J; junction bases unmatched: 5. The CDR3 runs to 15 residues. For the CDR3, the DNA is TGTGCCAGCAGTGAATTGGGACTAGGGGCAGATACGCAGTATTTT. It encodes CASSELGLGADTQYF.

The chain combines TRBV7-9 with TRBJ1-3; no firm D call. The V gene lost 6 bases and the J gene lost 3 bases, with 6 bases spanning the gap. The CDR3 contains 12 residues. CDR1 is SEHNR and CDR2 is FQNEAQ in the germline V gene (reference sequence). The CDR3 region has the DNA TGTGCCAGCAGGTCAGGTGGAAACACCATATATTTT. Its translation is CASRSGGNTIYF. The full variable domain, rest sourced from reference TRBV7-9 and TRBJ1-3, is DTGVSQNPRHKITKRGQNVTFRCDPISEHNRLYWYRQTLGQGPEFLTYFQNEAQLEKSRLLSDRFSAERPKGSFSTLEIQRTEQGDSAMYLCASRSGGNTIYFGEGSWLTVV.

The rearrangement uses TRBV4-1 and TRBJ1-4; 7 bases are a match to TRBD1. The CDR3 totals 15 residues. Germline CDR1 and CDR2: MGHRA and YSYEKL. Germline trimming cut 3 bases from V and 8 bases from J; bases unmatched to any gene: 9. The CDR3 nucleotides are TGCGCCAGCAGCCAGAAAGGGGGCGCCGGCGAAAAACTGTTTTTT. Protein product: CASSQKGGAGEKLFF.

The chain combines TRBV4-1 with TRBJ2-5; TRBD2 matches at 7 bases. The CDR3 contains 15 residues. The V segment lost 4 bases and the J segment 1 base; nucleotides outside the gene matches: 6. Germline V CDR1 and CDR2: MGHRA, YSYEKL. CDR3: CASSLSSGAQETQYF. The DNA of the CDR3 is TGCGCCAGCAGCCTGTCTAGCGGAGCCCAAGAGACCCAGTACTTC.

V is TRBV4-1 and J is TRBJ1-4; perhaps TRBD1 as D (6 bases). Germline V lookup: CDR1 MGHRA, CDR2 YSYEKL. V was shortened by 2 bases and J by 0 bases, with 25 bases between the two germline ends. The CDR3 has 21 residues. The CDR3, as DNA: TGCGCCAGCAGCCAATTCGGAGGACCCCCGGGACACCTATCAACTAATGAAAAACTGTTTTTT. This codes for CASSQFGGPPGHLSTNEKLFF.

The V and J genes are TRBV2 and TRBJ2-3, with 12 bases aligning to TRBD2. V lost 6 bases to trimming and J lost 5 bases; unmatched junction nucleotides: 6. CDR3 length: 15 residues. Germline V gene data show CDR1 as SNHLY and CDR2 as FYNNEI. This CDR3 is CASSGLAGRRDTQYF. CDR3 DNA: TGTGCCAGCAGCGGACTAGCGGGGCGCAGAGATACGCAGTATTTT. Full variable domain (missing parts from reference TRBV2 and TRBJ2-3): EPEVTQTPSHQVTQMGQEVILRCVPISNHLYFYWYRQILGQKVEFLVSFYNNEISEKSEIFDDQFSVERPDGSNFTLKIRSTKLEDSAMYFCASSGLAGRRDTQYFGPGTRLTVL.

This clone was picked up a small number of times. This chain connects TRBV5-1 to TRBJ2-3; the match to TRBD2 covers 8 bases. CDR1 is SGHRS, CDR2 YFSETQ, per germline. The CDR3 contains 15 residues. With 3 bases clipped from V and 1 base from J, the junction kept 4 bases outside the gene matches. The CDR3: CASSYGGGRTDTQYF. The CDR3 nucleotides are TGCGCCAGCAGCTACGGGGGGGGTCGCACAGATACGCAGTATTTT. Supplemented by reference TRBV5-1 and TRBJ2-3, the full variable domain reads KAGVTQTPRYLIKTRGQQVTLSCSPISGHRSVSWYQQTPGQGLQFLFEYFSETQRNKGNFPGRFSGRQFSNSRSEMNVSTLELGDSALYLCASSYGGGRTDTQYFGPGTRLTVL.

For this clone: The sample contains more than one DNA sequence encoding this CDR3. The rearrangement uses TRBV30 and TRBJ2-1; D ambiguous. CDR3 size: 13 residues. The germline CDR1 and CDR2 sequences are GTSNPN and SVGIG (reference sequence). V lost 4 bases and J 5 bases, leaving 12 bases between the germline ends. CDR3 DNA sequence: TGTGCCTGGACGCCTAACTACAACAATGAGCAGTTCTTC. Amino acids: CAWTPNYNNEQFF.

This clone was observed a single time. The V gene is TRBV29-1, the J gene TRBJ2-5, with D possibly TRBD2 on 7 matching bases. The last part of the DNA fits TRBJ2-7 better; the J call may be wrong. Germline CDR1 SQVTM, CDR2 ANQGSEA. The CDR3 length is 16 residues. The CDR3 sequence: CSVEGAAGHPLYEQYF. CDR3 bases: TGCAGCGTTGAAGGAGCAGCGGGACATCCTTTATACGAGCAGTACTTC.

In this sample, this clone turned up a few times. This rearrangement joins TRBV11-2 to TRBJ1-1; no reliable D call. CDR3 length equals 13 residues. Germline values: CDR1 SGHAT, CDR2 FQNNGV. V gave up 2 bases and J gave up 4 bases, with 8 bases separating them. The CDR3 loop reads CASSLTSSTEAFF. CDR3 nucleotide sequence: TGTGCCAGCAGCTTAACCAGTTCCACTGAAGCTTTCTTT.

This clone was seen ten or more times. The chain couples TRBV6-1 to TRBJ2-1, with 11 bases identical to TRBD2. Trimming at V came to 2 bases and at J to 3 bases, leaving 0 bases not matched to a gene. Germline V gives CDR1 MNHNS, CDR2 SASEGT. The CDR3 consists of 15 residues. CDR3 loop: CASSELAGGYNEQFF. CDR3 DNA: TGTGCCAGCAGTGAACTAGCGGGGGGCTACAATGAGCAGTTCTTC.

J is TRBJ2-1 and V is TRBV7-6; 8 bases line up with TRBD2. Unmatched junction bases numbered 8, after V lost 3 bases and J lost 4 bases. CDR3 length: 16 residues. Germline V gene data show CDR1 as SGHVS and CDR2 as FNYEAQ. CDR3 coding DNA: TGTGCCAGCAGCTTTGCCAGCCGGGGGGGATACAATGAGCAGTTCTTC. Its protein product is CASSFASRGGYNEQFF.

This clone was seen only a few times. This chain joins TRBV6-6 and TRBJ2-5; possibly TRBD2 for D (6 bases). Trimming stripped 6 bases from V and 5 bases from J, with 16 bases between. CDR1 MNHNY and CDR2 SVGAGI come from the germline V gene (reference sequence). This CDR3 is built from 14 residues. This CDR3 is CASRNGGPRETQYF. In nucleotides, the CDR3 is TGTGCCAGCAGGAACGGGGGACCTCGGGAGACCCAGTACTTC.

This clone showed up just a few times. The V call is TRBV6-1, the J call TRBJ1-4, with D possibly being TRBD1 (6 bases). CDR3 length equals 15 residues. Germline V CDR1 and CDR2: MNHNS, SASEGT. Trimming took 6 bases from V and 8 from J, leaving 19 bases between them. This CDR3 reads CASRKKGGAEEKLFF. As DNA, the CDR3 is TGTGCCAGCAGGAAGAAGGGGGGGGCGGAGGAAAAACTGTTTTTT.

The chain is built from TRBV5-6 and TRBJ1-2; possibly TRBD1 for D (5 bases). The CDR3 is 16 residues long. CDR1 and CDR2 from the germline V gene are SGHDT and YYEEEE. The germline V and J ends were trimmed by 4 bases and 2 bases, with 18 bases remaining between them. This CDR3 is CASSRTQVGGNYGYTF. The CDR3 nucleotides are TGTGCCAGCAGCCGGACGCAGGTCGGGGGAAACTATGGCTACACCTTC.

This chain uses TRBV5-1 with TRBJ1-6; TRBD1 might be the D (6 bases). The CDR3 consists of 15 residues. The germline V and J ends were trimmed by 4 bases and 7 bases, with 15 bases remaining between them. Germline loops: CDR1 SGHRS, CDR2 YFSETQ. The CDR3 DNA reads TGCGCCAGCAGCACCCTGGACAGCCTAAATTCACCCCTCCACTTT. Amino acid sequence: CASSTLDSLNSPLHF.

The V gene is TRBV5-6, the J gene TRBJ1-2; 9 positions match TRBD1. V dropped 4 bases and J dropped 1; count of bases not matched to a gene: 8. Germline V gene sequence: CDR1 SGHDT, CDR2 YYEEEE. This CDR3 has 16 residues. CDR3 residues: CASSPPGQGFNYGYTF. CDR3 DNA: TGTGCCAGCAGCCCTCCGGGACAGGGTTTTAACTATGGCTACACCTTC. The full variable domain, rest sourced from reference TRBV5-6 and TRBJ1-2, is DAGVTQSPTHLIKTRGQQVTLRCSPKSGHDTVSWYQQALGQGPQFIFQYYEEEERQRGNFPDRFSGHQFPNYSSELNVNALLLGDSALYLCASSPPGQGFNYGYTFGSGTRLTVV.

The table lists this clone with a few counts. This chain connects TRBV11-2 to TRBJ1-2; D possibly corresponds to TRBD1 (5 bases). CDR1 is SGHAT and CDR2 is FQNNGV in the germline V gene. This CDR3 comprises 14 residues. Trimming shortened V by 7 bases and J by 8 bases, and 20 bases separated the two germline ends. The CDR3, as DNA: TGTGCCAGCAACCAGTTTCAGGGTAACGTGGGCTACACCTTC. It encodes CASNQFQGNVGYTF.

As concerns this clone: One end of the junction is discordant with germline, which a read error may explain. This chain uses TRBV30 with TRBJ1-2; TRBD1 agrees at 7 bases. The germline V gene encodes CDR1 GTSNPN and CDR2 SVGIG (reference sequence). The length of the CDR3 is 12 residues. The CDR3 nucleotides are TGTGCCTGGACCAGACAGGGAGGCGGCTACCCCTTC. Translated, it gives CAWTRQGGGYPF.

The chain couples TRBV9 to TRBJ1-1, with TRBD1 matching over 10 bases. The CDR3 totals 16 residues. The germline V gene has CDR1 SGDLS and CDR2 YYNGEE. The junction had 11 bases not matched to a gene; V was cut back by 5 bases and J by 4 bases. The CDR3, as DNA: TGTGCCAGCAGAGACAGGGGGCCATCGGAGTTCACTGAAGCTTTCTTT. Encoded protein: CASRDRGPSEFTEAFF. Based on the CDR3 plus reference TRBV9 and TRBJ1-1, the full variable domain is DSGVTQTPKHLITATGQRVTLRCSPRSGDLSVYWYQQSLDQGLQFLIQYYNGEERAKGNILERFSAQQFPDLHSELNLSSLELGDSALYFCASRDRGPSEFTEAFFGQGTRLTVV.

The chain combines TRBV5-4 with TRBJ2-7; 8 positions agree with TRBD1. Looked up from germline, CDR1 is SGHNT and CDR2 is YYREEE (reference sequence). V trimming: 2 bases; J trimming: 0 bases; junction bases outside the gene matches: 4. The CDR3 runs to 15 residues. The CDR3 sequence: CASSFRDRFSYEQYF. The CDR3 DNA is TGTGCCAGCAGCTTCCGGGACAGGTTCTCCTACGAGCAGTACTTC.

J is TRBJ2-5 and V is TRBV2; 7 bases match TRBD1. CDR3 length: 13 residues. V gave up 7 bases and J gave up 5 bases; unmatched junction bases: 7. Germline lookup yields CDR1 SNHLY and CDR2 FYNNEI. In DNA form, the CDR3 reads TGTGCCAGCACCCTGACAGGGCTGGAGACCCAGTACTTC. It yields the protein CASTLTGLETQYF.

The J gene is TRBJ2-5, the V gene TRBV5-1; possibly TRBD1 for D (6 bases). The tail of the sequence fits TRBJ2-7 better, so the J call may be wrong. This CDR3 comprises 14 residues. From germline, CDR1 is SGHRS and CDR2 YFSETQ. CDR3 bases: TGCGCCAGCAGCGCCCGACAGGAGACCTACGAGCAGTACTTC. Residues: CASSARQETYEQYF.

Here the CDR3 reads CASSLGATPGLYGYTF. The CDR3 region has the DNA TGTGCCAGCAGCTTGGGGGCCACACCCGGCCTCTATGGCTACACCTTC. The gene calls are TRBV5-8 and TRBJ1-2; D remains unclear. Trimming took 0 bases from V and 4 from J, leaving 16 bases between them. The CDR3 length is 16 residues. The germline V gene encodes CDR1 SGHTS and CDR2 YDEGEE.

The chain combines TRBV7-9 with TRBJ2-7, with a weak D call TRBD1 (9 bases). The germline CDR1 and CDR2 sequences are SEHNR and FQNEAQ (reference sequence). The CDR3 length is 19 residues. Trimming took off 4 bases at V and 3 bases at J, with 28 bases between the two ends. The CDR3 DNA sequence: TGTGCCAGCAGCTCAGCCGGGACAGGGAGGCTAGCGGGCCGCTACGAGCAGTACTTC. Encoded protein: CASSSAGTGRLAGRYEQYF.

As concerns this clone: One end of the junction fails to match germline, which may point to a read error. The V gene is TRBV5-1, the J gene TRBJ1-5, with a possible D match to TRBD1 (5 bases). The CDR3 runs to 14 residues. Looked up from germline, CDR1 is SGHRS and CDR2 is YFSETQ. The CDR3 spells CASSLGEQNQPQHF. The CDR3, as DNA: TGCGCCAGCAGTTTGGGGGAGCAGAATCAGCCCCAGCATTTT.

The chain has TRBV27 and TRBJ2-7; 7 bases map to TRBD1. Germline CDR1 is MNHEY and CDR2 is SMNVEV (reference sequence). The CDR3 spans 14 residues. V lost 6 bases, J lost 6 bases, and 11 bases stayed unmatched. The CDR3 DNA reads as TGTGCCAGCAGCTTTCGGGACAGCTCTTCCGAGCAGTACTTC. Translating gives CASSFRDSSSEQYF.